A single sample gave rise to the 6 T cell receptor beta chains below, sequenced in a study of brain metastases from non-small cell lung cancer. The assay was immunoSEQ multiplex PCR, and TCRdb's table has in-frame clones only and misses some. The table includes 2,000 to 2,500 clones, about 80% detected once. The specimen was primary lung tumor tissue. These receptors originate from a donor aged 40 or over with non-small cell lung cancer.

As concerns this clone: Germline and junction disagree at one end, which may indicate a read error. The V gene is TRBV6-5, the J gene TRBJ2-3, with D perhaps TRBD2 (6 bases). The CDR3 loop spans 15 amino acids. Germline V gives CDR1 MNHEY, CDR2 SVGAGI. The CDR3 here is CVSFYGAGYTDTQYF. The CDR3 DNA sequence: TGTGTCAGCTTCTATGGGGCGGGGTACACAGATACGCAGTATTTT.

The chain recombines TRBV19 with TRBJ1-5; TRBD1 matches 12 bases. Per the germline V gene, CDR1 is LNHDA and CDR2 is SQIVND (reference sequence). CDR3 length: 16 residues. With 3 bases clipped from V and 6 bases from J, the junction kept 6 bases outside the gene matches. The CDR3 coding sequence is TGTGCCAGTAGTATCCGGGACAGGGGGCTTGGTCAGCCCCAGCATTTT. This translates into CASSIRDRGLGQPQHF.

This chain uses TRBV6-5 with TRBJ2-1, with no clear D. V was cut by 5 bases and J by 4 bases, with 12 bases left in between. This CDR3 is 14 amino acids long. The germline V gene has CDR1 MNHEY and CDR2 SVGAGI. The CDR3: CASSKQGRYNEQFF. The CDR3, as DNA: TGTGCCAGCAGTAAACAAGGACGGTACAATGAGCAGTTCTTC.

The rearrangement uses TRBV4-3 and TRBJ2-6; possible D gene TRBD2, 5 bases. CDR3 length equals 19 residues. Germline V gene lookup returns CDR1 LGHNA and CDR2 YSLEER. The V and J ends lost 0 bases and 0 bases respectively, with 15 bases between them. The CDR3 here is CASSQDPVSAGSGANVLTF. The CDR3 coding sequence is TGCGCCAGCAGCCAAGATCCTGTTAGCGCTGGCTCTGGGGCCAACGTCCTGACTTTC.

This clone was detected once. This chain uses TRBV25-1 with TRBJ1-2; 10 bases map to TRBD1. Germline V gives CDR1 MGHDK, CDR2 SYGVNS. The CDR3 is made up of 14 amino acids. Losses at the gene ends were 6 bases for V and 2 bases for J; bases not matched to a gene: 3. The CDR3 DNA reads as TGTGCCAGCAGGGGGGACAGGGGCAACTATGGCTACACCTTC. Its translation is CASRGDRGNYGYTF.

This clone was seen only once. CDR3 sequence (DNA): TGTGCCAGCTCACAGGCGGGGGGAGACGGTGAGCAGTTCTTC. This gives the protein CASSQAGGDGEQFF. The genes are TRBV18 and TRBJ2-1; 8 bases are a match to TRBD2. The germline V gene has CDR1 KGHSH and CDR2 LQKENI. The length of the CDR3 is 14 residues. J gave up 9 bases and V 4 bases, and 8 bases lay outside the gene matches.